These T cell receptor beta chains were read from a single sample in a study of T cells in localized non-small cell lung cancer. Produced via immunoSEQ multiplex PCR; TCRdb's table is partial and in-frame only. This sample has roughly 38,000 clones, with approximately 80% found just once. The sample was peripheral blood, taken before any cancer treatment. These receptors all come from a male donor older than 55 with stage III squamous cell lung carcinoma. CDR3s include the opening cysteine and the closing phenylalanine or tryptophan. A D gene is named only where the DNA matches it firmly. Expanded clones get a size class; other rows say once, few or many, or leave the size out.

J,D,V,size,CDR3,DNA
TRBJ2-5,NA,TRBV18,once,CASSPPSGTETQYF,TGTGCCAGCTCACCACCGTCGGGGACAGAGACCCAGTACTTC
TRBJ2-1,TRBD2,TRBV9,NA,CASSVTSGPLQGEQFF,TGTGCCAGCAGCGTAACTAGCGGACCTCTACAGGGTGAGCAGTTCTTC
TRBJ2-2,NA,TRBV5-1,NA,CASSLAEDIGELFF,TGCGCCAGCAGCTTGGCAGAGGACATCGGGGAGCTGTTTTTT
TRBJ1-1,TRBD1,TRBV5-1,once,CASSYAGGLNTEAFF,TGCGCCAGCAGCTATGCAGGGGGTTTGAACACTGAAGCTTTCTTT
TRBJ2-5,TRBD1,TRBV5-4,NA,CASSLGDRAQETQYF,TGTGCCAGCAGCTTGGGGGACAGGGCCCAAGAGACCCAGTACTTC
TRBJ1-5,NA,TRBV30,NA,CAWSPGIAQPQHF,TGTGCCTGGAGTCCAGGGATCGCTCAGCCCCAGCATTTT
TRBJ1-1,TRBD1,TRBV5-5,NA,CASSFNRGNTEAFF,TGTGCCAGCAGCTTTAACAGGGGGAACACTGAAGCTTTCTTT
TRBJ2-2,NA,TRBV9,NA,CASSVATFNSGELFF,TGTGCCAGCAGCGTAGCGACGTTTAACTCCGGGGAGCTGTTTTTT
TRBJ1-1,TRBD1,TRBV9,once,CASSVTGVNTEAFF,TGTGCCAGCAGCGTGACAGGGGTGAACACTGAAGCTTTCTTT
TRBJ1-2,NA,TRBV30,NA,CAWSTGAYGYTF,TGTGCCTGGAGTACCGGAGCCTATGGCTACACCTTC
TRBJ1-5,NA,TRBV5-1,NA,CASSLDGMNNQPQHF,TGCGCCAGCAGCTTGGATGGGATGAACAATCAGCCCCAGCATTTT
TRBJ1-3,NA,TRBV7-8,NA,CASSPREGLRNTIYF,TGTGCCAGCAGCCCCAGAGAGGGGCTAAGAAACACCATATATTTT
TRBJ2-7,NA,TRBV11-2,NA,CASSLVGHPYEQYF,TGTGCCAGCAGCTTAGTAGGTCACCCCTACGAGCAGTACTTC
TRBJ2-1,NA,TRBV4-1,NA,CASSQETGYGDEQFF,TGCGCCAGCAGCCAAGAGACGGGGTATGGAGATGAGCAGTTCTTC
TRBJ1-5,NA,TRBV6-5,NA,CASSSAANSNQPQHF,TGTGCCAGCAGTTCCGCGGCCAATAGCAATCAGCCCCAGCATTTT
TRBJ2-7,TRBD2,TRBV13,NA,CASSLGSGRDSYEQYF,TGTGCCAGCAGCTTAGGAAGCGGGAGGGACTCCTACGAGCAGTACTTC
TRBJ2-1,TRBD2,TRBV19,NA,CASRQTSAGYNEQFF,TGTGCCAGTAGGCAGACTAGCGCGGGCTACAATGAGCAGTTCTTC
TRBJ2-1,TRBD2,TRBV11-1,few,CASSLGDSGRAKQNNEQFF,TGTGCCAGCAGCTTAGGGGATAGCGGGAGGGCCAAGCAAAACAATGAGCAGTTCTTC
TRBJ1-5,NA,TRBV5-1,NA,CASSSGLDGQPQHF,TGCGCCAGCAGCTCGGGACTCGATGGGCAGCCCCAGCATTTT
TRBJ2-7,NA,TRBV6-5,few,CASKRDETYEQYF,TGTGCCAGCAAAAGGGACGAGACTTACGAGCAGTACTTC
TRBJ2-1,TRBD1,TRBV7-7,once,CASSLRTGDGVGNEQFF,TGTGCCAGCAGCCTTCGGACAGGGGATGGGGTAGGGAATGAGCAGTTCTTC
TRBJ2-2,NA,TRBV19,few,CASSIGQLFGELFF,TGTGCCAGTAGTATAGGACAGCTATTCGGGGAGCTGTTTTTT
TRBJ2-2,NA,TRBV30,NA,CAWTQGGGELFF,TGTGCCTGGACCCAGGGAGGTGGGGAGCTGTTTTTT
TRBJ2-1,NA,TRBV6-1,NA,CASSDGRIYNEQFF,TGTGCCAGCAGTGACGGGAGAATCTACAATGAGCAGTTCTTC
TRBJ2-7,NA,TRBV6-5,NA,CASSLGYEQYF,TGTGCCAGCAGTCTGGGCTACGAGCAGTACTTC
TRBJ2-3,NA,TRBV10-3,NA,CAISFRRGADTQYF,TGTGCCATCAGTTTTCGCAGGGGTGCAGATACGCAGTATTTT
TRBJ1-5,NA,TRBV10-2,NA,CASSADGFNQPQHF,TGCGCCAGCAGCGCCGATGGATTCAATCAGCCCCAGCATTTT
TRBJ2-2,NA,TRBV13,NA,CASSRTTHFPLPGELFF,TGTGCCAGCAGCCGGACAACGCACTTTCCCCTCCCCGGGGAGCTGTTTTTT
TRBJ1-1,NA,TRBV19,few,CASSERSSNTEAFF,TGTGCCAGTAGTGAGCGCAGCTCGAACACTGAAGCTTTCTTT
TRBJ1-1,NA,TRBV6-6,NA,CASNWARGNTEAFF,TGTGCCAGCAATTGGGCCAGGGGGAACACTGAAGCTTTCTTT
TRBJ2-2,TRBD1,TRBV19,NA,CASKTRQGGAGELFF,TGTGCCAGTAAGACCAGACAGGGTGGCGCCGGGGAGCTGTTTTTT
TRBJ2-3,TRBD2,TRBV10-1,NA,CASSGKRGGRTDTQYF,TGCGCCAGCAGTGGGAAACGGGGGGGCCGAACAGATACGCAGTATTTT
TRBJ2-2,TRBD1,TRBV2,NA,CASSPQGAYTGELFF,TGTGCCAGCAGTCCACAGGGGGCGTACACCGGGGAGCTGTTTTTT
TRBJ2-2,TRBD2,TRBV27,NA,CASRGTSGHTGELFF,TGTGCCAGCAGGGGGACTAGCGGGCACACCGGGGAGCTGTTTTTT
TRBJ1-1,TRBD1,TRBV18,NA,CASLKSTGGDTEAFF,TGTGCCAGCTTAAAAAGCACAGGGGGGGACACTGAAGCTTTCTTT
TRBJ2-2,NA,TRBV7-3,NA,CASSSLDLSNTGELFF,TGTGCCAGCAGCTCTCTGGACCTCTCGAACACCGGGGAGCTGTTTTTT
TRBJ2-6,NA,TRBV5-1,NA,CASSLRHGSLSSGANVLTF,TGCGCCAGCAGCTTGAGGCACGGATCCCTAAGCTCTGGGGCCAACGTCCTGACTTTC